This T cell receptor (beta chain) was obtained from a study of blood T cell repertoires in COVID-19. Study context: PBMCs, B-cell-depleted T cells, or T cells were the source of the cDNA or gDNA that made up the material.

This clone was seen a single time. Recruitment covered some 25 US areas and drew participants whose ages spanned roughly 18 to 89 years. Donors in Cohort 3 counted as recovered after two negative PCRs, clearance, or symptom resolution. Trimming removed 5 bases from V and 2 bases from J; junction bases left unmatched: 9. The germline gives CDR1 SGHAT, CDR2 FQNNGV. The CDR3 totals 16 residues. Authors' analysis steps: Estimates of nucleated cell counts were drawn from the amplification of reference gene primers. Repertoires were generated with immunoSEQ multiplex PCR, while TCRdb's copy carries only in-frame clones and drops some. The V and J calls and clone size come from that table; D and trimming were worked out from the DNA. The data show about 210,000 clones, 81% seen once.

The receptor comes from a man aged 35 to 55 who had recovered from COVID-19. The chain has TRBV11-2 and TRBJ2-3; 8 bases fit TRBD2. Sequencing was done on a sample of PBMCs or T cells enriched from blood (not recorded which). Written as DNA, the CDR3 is TGTGCCAGCAGCCTCGGGACTAGTGCTCCCACAGATACGCAGTATTTT. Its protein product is CASSLGTSAPTDTQYF.